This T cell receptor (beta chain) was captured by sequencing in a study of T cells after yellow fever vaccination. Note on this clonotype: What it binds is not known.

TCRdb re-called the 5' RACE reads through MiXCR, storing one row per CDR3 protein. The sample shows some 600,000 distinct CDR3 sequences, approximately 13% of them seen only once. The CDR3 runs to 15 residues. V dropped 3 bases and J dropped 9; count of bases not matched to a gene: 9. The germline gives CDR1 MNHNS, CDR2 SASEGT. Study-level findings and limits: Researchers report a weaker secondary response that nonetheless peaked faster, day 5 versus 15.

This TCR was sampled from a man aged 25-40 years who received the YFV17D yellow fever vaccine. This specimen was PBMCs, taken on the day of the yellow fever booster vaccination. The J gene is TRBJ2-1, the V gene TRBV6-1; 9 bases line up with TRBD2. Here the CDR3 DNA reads TGTGCCAGCAGTGAGGTCCTAGCGGGGCAGGTTGAGCAGTTCTTC. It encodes CASSEVLAGQVEQFF.